This T cell receptor beta chain was recovered during a study of OX40 agonist ivuxolimab in advanced cancers. A remark on this clone: Its antigen remains unidentified.

The CDR3 has 14 amino acids. V was shortened by 4 bases and J by 1 base, with 10 bases between the two germline ends. The germline gives CDR1 LNHDA, CDR2 SQIVND (reference sequence). TCRdb's table, derived via immunoSEQ multiplex PCR, lists solely in-frame clones and lacks some. Seen here are under 150,000 clones, 80% to 90% observed once, and the top ten hold around 0.57%. Study-wide results and limits: Some of the nonresponding patients also showed low levels of normalized T-cell clonal expansion.

The sample was CD4+ or CD8+ T cells sorted from blood, taken in a trial of the OX40 agonist ivuxolimab. This chain connects TRBV19 to TRBJ1-1; no reliable D call. The TCR comes from an adult with an advanced solid tumor such as melanoma, head and neck, liver or kidney cancer. CDR3 DNA: TGTGCCAGTAGTAAACGGCAGGAGAACACTGAAGCTTTCTTT. This gives the protein CASSKRQENTEAFF. Together with reference TRBV19 and TRBJ1-1, the CDR3 gives the full variable domain: DGGITQSPKYLFRKEGQNVTLSCEQNLNHDAMYWYRQDPGQGLRLIYYSQIVNDFQKGDIAEGYSVSREKKESFPLTVTSAQKNPTAFYLCASSKRQENTEAFFGQGTRLTVV.